These 17 T cell receptor beta chains were all obtained from the same sample, sequenced in a study of blood T cell repertoires in COVID-19. Sequencing used immunoSEQ multiplex PCR; TCRdb keeps in-frame clones, though not all of them. This sample carries approximately 48,000 clones, approximately 85% of them seen once, and the ten largest clones take roughly 6.7%. The sample comprised peripheral blood. These TCRs come from a man aged 55 to 70 with acute or convalescent COVID-19.

V gene TRBV5-1 combines with J gene TRBJ2-3, with 10 nucleotides matching TRBD2. The V gene's germline CDR1 is SGHRS and CDR2 YFSETQ. This CDR3 contains 16 residues. V gave up 0 bases and J gave up 5 bases; unmatched junction bases: 6. CDR3: CASSLVSSGSIDTQYF. CDR3 coding DNA: TGCGCCAGCAGCTTGGTTTCTAGCGGGAGTATAGATACGCAGTATTTT.

The CDR3 loop is CASRPGSGPNQPQHF. The CDR3, as DNA: TGTGCCAGCAGGCCCGGGTCAGGGCCCAATCAGCCCCAGCATTTT. The chain is built from TRBV27 and TRBJ1-5; D possibly corresponds to TRBD1 (5 bases). CDR3 length: 15 residues. V dropped 6 bases and J dropped 3 bases, with 15 bases sitting between them. CDR1 and CDR2 (germline): MNHEY, SMNVEV (reference sequence).

Only one count was recorded for this clone. J is TRBJ2-1 and V is TRBV5-6; D unresolved. The germline V gene encodes CDR1 SGHDT and CDR2 YYEEEE. The length of the CDR3 is 15 residues. The germline V and J ends were trimmed by 3 bases and 6 bases, with 16 bases remaining between them. The DNA of the CDR3 is TGTGCCAGCAGCTCACCACCCCAACCCGGCAATGAGCAGTTCTTC. The encoded protein is CASSSPPQPGNEQFF.

The rearrangement joins TRBV19 to TRBJ1-4; no clear D gene. V dropped 5 bases and J dropped 6 bases, with 13 bases sitting between them. The CDR3 has 14 amino acids. The germline V gene encodes CDR1 LNHDA and CDR2 SQIVND (reference sequence). The CDR3 is CASSVDVGYEKLFF. CDR3 nucleotide sequence: TGTGCCAGTAGTGTCGACGTGGGCTATGAAAAACTGTTTTTT. Complete variable domain (other parts from reference TRBV19 and TRBJ1-4): DGGITQSPKYLFRKEGQNVTLSCEQNLNHDAMYWYRQDPGQGLRLIYYSQIVNDFQKGDIAEGYSVSREKKESFPLTVTSAQKNPTAFYLCASSVDVGYEKLFFGSGTQLSVL.

V and J are TRBV7-6 and TRBJ1-3; D not certain. This CDR3 comprises 14 residues. V shed 4 bases and J shed 0 bases, with 7 bases lying between them. The germline V gene encodes CDR1 SGHVS and CDR2 FNYEAQ. CDR3 residues: CASSSLSSGNTIYF. CDR3 DNA sequence: TGTGCCAGCAGCTCCCTCAGCTCTGGAAACACCATATATTTT.

This sequence joins TRBV5-1 and TRBJ2-2; D is perhaps TRBD1 (5 bases). CDR1 and CDR2 (germline): SGHRS, YFSETQ. The V end was cut by 0 bases, the J end by 4 bases, with 10 bases between. There are 15 residues in the CDR3. The DNA for the CDR3 is TGCGCCAGCAGCTTGGATGGACAAGGCACCGGGGAGCTGTTTTTT. This translates into CASSLDGQGTGELFF.

This chain joins TRBV24-1 and TRBJ1-4; TRBD1 agrees at 9 bases. CDR1 and CDR2 (germline): KGHDR, SFDVKD. CDR3 length equals 16 residues. The V gene end was trimmed by 4 bases and the J gene end by 8 bases; junction bases not matched to a gene: 10. CDR3 loop: CATSEGPGQGWEKLFF. The CDR3 nucleotides read TGTGCCACCAGTGAAGGCCCCGGACAGGGGTGGGAAAAACTGTTTTTT.

The genes are TRBV30 and TRBJ1-1; D is unclear. Between the trimmed V and J ends, which lost 2 bases and 6 bases, there was a span of 10 bases. This CDR3 region has 12 residues. Per germline, CDR1 GTSNPN and CDR2 SVGIG (reference sequence). The CDR3: CAWSTTPAEAFF. CDR3 DNA: TGTGCCTGGAGTACGACACCCGCTGAAGCTTTCTTT.

The chain uses TRBV7-7 and TRBJ2-1; 7 bases align to TRBD1. The CDR3 is 15 residues long. The junction had 5 bases not matched to a gene; V was cut back by 4 bases and J by 2 bases. CDR1 and CDR2 (germline): SSHAT, FNYEAQ (reference sequence). CDR3 protein: CASSWDRAPYNEQFF. DNA for the CDR3: TGTGCCAGCAGCTGGGACAGAGCACCCTACAATGAGCAGTTCTTC.

The chain combines TRBV7-3 with TRBJ2-1, with 11 bases that match TRBD1. The V segment lost 3 bases and the J segment 2 bases; nucleotides outside the gene matches: 0. Germline assignment: CDR1 SGHTA and CDR2 FQGTGA. This CDR3 is built from 15 residues. The chain's CDR3 is CASSLGQGAYNEQFF. For the CDR3, the DNA is TGTGCCAGCAGCTTGGGACAGGGGGCCTACAATGAGCAGTTCTTC.

V gene TRBV2 combines with J gene TRBJ2-7; 9 nucleotides align to TRBD1. Germline trimming cut 10 bases from V and 5 bases from J; bases unmatched to any gene: 6. CDR3 length: 12 residues. Germline assignment: CDR1 SNHLY and CDR2 FYNNEI. The CDR3 is CATNRGQDEQYF. CDR3 DNA: TGTGCCACGAACAGGGGGCAGGACGAGCAGTACTTC.

The chain recombines TRBV6-5 with TRBJ1-2, with D unclear. V lost 5 bases to trimming and J lost 4 bases, with 8 bases between them. The CDR3 is 12 amino acids. CDR1 is MNHEY and CDR2 is SVGAGI in the germline V gene. The CDR3 region is CASSLSLYGYTF. CDR3 coding DNA: TGTGCCAGCAGTCTTTCCCTCTATGGCTACACCTTC.

The chain's CDR3 is CASSRPSGNNEQFF. The CDR3 DNA is TGTGCCAGCAGCCGTCCTAGCGGGAACAATGAGCAGTTCTTC. This chain uses TRBV6-6 with TRBJ2-1; 9 bases align to TRBD2. CDR3 size: 14 residues. From germline, CDR1 is MNHNY and CDR2 SVGAGI (reference sequence). V gave up 6 bases and J gave up 5 bases; unmatched junction bases: 5.

V usage is TRBV2 and J usage is TRBJ2-1, with D tentatively TRBD2 (5 bases). This CDR3 comprises 11 residues. Germline lookup yields CDR1 SNHLY and CDR2 FYNNEI. V lost 9 bases, J lost 9 bases, and 12 bases lay in between. The CDR3 is CASNEAGEQFF. The CDR3 bases are TGTGCCAGTAATGAGGCGGGTGAGCAGTTCTTC.

The chain couples TRBV28 to TRBJ1-1; 9 nucleotides line up with TRBD1. In germline, CDR1 is MDHEN, CDR2 SYDVKM. V shed 6 bases and J 2 bases; nucleotides not matched to a gene: 10. The CDR3 is made up of 16 amino acids. The CDR3 nucleotides read TGTGCCAGCAGAAGGTATACAGGGGGCCTTAACACTGAAGCTTTCTTT. Its translation is CASRRYTGGLNTEAFF.

The chain recombines TRBV18 with TRBJ1-3, with TRBD1 matching 7 bases. Per the germline V gene, CDR1 is KGHSH and CDR2 is LQKENI. The CDR3 loop spans 14 amino acids. V shed 5 bases and J 8 bases; nucleotides not matched to a gene: 9. CDR3 region: CASSERGGADTIYF. In DNA form, the CDR3 reads TGTGCCAGCTCAGAGCGAGGGGGCGCAGACACCATATATTTT.

The rearrangement links TRBV7-9 to TRBJ1-2, with D maybe TRBD1 (5 bases). CDR3 length: 13 amino acids. The germline V gene has CDR1 SEHNR and CDR2 FQNEAQ (reference sequence). With 5 bases removed from V and 4 bases from J, the gap between germline ends came to 11 bases. The CDR3 DNA reads TGTGCCAGCAGCCCACCAGACAGCTATGGCTACACCTTC. Amino acids: CASSPPDSYGYTF. The full variable domain, with the rest looked up from reference TRBV7-9 and TRBJ1-2, is DTGVSQNPRHKITKRGQNVTFRCDPISEHNRLYWYRQTLGQGPEFLTYFQNEAQLEKSRLLSDRFSAERPKGSFSTLEIQRTEQGDSAMYLCASSPPDSYGYTFGSGTRLTVV.